Below are 31 T cell receptor beta chains sequenced from a single sample in a study of a mutant IDH1 vaccine in newly diagnosed glioma. Sequencing was performed with immunoSEQ multiplex PCR; in TCRdb, only in-frame clones are kept and a portion is missing. The sample has about 88,000 clones, 82% seen once; the top ten hold about 5.6%. Time point meaning: baseline, week 1 (first vaccination visit). Treatment specified: pre-vaccination baseline after standard-of-care therapy. The sample consisted of PBMCs, taken from a glioma patient treated with radiotherapy, temozolomide or both. These receptors came from a man between 35 and 55 years old with glioma. Some clones in this sample may be carry-over from other donors' samples.

The V call is TRBV5-1, the J call TRBJ2-7; TRBD2 agrees at 13 bases. Germline V gene data show CDR1 as SGHRS and CDR2 as YFSETQ. V gave up 4 bases and J gave up 3 bases; unmatched junction bases: 7. This CDR3 contains 16 residues. The CDR3 coding sequence is TGCGCCAGCAGCCCGGGGGGGACTAGCGGGGACTACGAGCAGTACTTC. Protein sequence: CASSPGGTSGDYEQYF.

The gene calls are TRBV19 and TRBJ2-7; 7 bases are shared with TRBD1. Germline trimming cut 8 bases from V and 0 bases from J; bases unmatched to any gene: 7. The CDR3 totals 14 residues. The germline V gene has CDR1 LNHDA and CDR2 SQIVND (reference sequence). The CDR3 DNA sequence: TGTGCCAGTTCGACAGGGTCGGGCTCCTACGAGCAGTACTTC. The encoded protein is CASSTGSGSYEQYF.

The chain's CDR3 is CASSPAGVPLVDEKLFF. In DNA form, the CDR3 reads TGTGCCAGCAGTCCAGCAGGGGTTCCCCTAGTTGATGAAAAACTGTTTTTT. The chain combines TRBV27 with TRBJ1-4; D possibly corresponds to TRBD1 (6 bases). Per germline, CDR1 MNHEY and CDR2 SMNVEV (reference sequence). Trimming stripped 5 bases from V and 6 bases from J, with 22 bases between. The CDR3 spans 17 residues.

On this clone: The junction does not match germline at one end; this may be a read error. This chain joins TRBV7-7 and TRBJ2-2; the match to TRBD2 covers 9 bases. CDR1 is SSHAT and CDR2 is FNYEAQ in the germline V gene (reference sequence). This CDR3 is 16 amino acids long. CDR3 nucleotide sequence: TGTGCTAGCAGCCTCACCGGGACTAGCAGCACCGGGGAGCTGTTTTTT. Its translation is CASSLTGTSSTGELFF.

Of note for this clone: The sample holds other DNA sequences that translate to the same CDR3. The V and J genes are TRBV5-1 and TRBJ1-1; no clear D gene. There are 12 residues in the CDR3. The V end lost 0 bases, the J end lost 8 bases, and 8 bases lay between the germline ends. Germline lookup yields CDR1 SGHRS and CDR2 YFSETQ. The DNA for the CDR3 is TGCGCCAGCAGCTTGGGGCAAACCGAAGCTTTCTTT. Translated, it gives CASSLGQTEAFF. The full variable domain, completed using reference TRBV5-1 and TRBJ1-1, is KAGVTQTPRYLIKTRGQQVTLSCSPISGHRSVSWYQQTPGQGLQFLFEYFSETQRNKGNFPGRFSGRQFSNSRSEMNVSTLELGDSALYLCASSLGQTEAFFGQGTRLTVV.

CDR3 residues: CASSPQGSGTEAFF. CDR3 sequence (DNA): TGCGCCAGCAGCCCCCAGGGATCGGGCACTGAAGCTTTCTTT. The chain uses TRBV5-1 and TRBJ1-1, with a tentative D call TRBD1 (5 bases). V was cut by 4 bases and J by 4 bases, with 14 bases left in between. There are 14 residues in the CDR3. Germline assignment: CDR1 SGHRS and CDR2 YFSETQ.

The chain uses TRBV6-5 and TRBJ2-7, with a weak D call TRBD1 (6 bases). CDR1 and CDR2 (germline): MNHEY, SVGAGI. The CDR3 covers 14 residues. The V gene lost 0 bases and the J gene lost 3 bases, with 9 bases spanning the gap. The CDR3 protein is CASSYSGRGYEQYF. The CDR3 DNA reads TGTGCCAGCAGTTACTCGGGCAGGGGCTACGAGCAGTACTTC.

The chain couples TRBV6-5 to TRBJ1-2; 7 bases align to TRBD1. The V gene end was trimmed by 5 bases and the J gene end by 6 bases; junction bases not matched to a gene: 6. The CDR3 sequence is 13 residues long. Germline V CDR1 and CDR2: MNHEY, SVGAGI. CDR3 in amino acids: CASSEDRLDGYTF. Written as DNA, the CDR3 is TGTGCCAGCAGTGAGGACAGGTTGGATGGCTACACCTTC.

This chain joins TRBV4-2 and TRBJ2-2; TRBD1 is a possible D gene (8 bases). This CDR3 has 16 amino acids. Between the trimmed V and J ends, which lost 6 bases and 8 bases, there was a span of 22 bases. Germline V lookup: CDR1 LGHNA, CDR2 YNFKEQ. CDR3 in amino acids: CASSPDTGGDRGELFF. The CDR3 nucleotides read TGTGCCAGCAGTCCCGATACAGGGGGGGATCGGGGGGAGCTGTTTTTT.

This clone was picked up a small number of times. The chain combines TRBV29-1 with TRBJ1-1; D gene unclear. V gave up 5 bases and J gave up 1 base, with 8 bases separating them. Germline V gene sequence: CDR1 SQVTM, CDR2 ANQGSEA. The CDR3 has 12 amino acids. CDR3 amino acids: CSVRRPNTEAFF. CDR3 DNA sequence: TGCAGCGTTCGACGGCCGAACACTGAAGCTTTCTTT.

This clone was seen only a few times. This chain uses TRBV6-5 with TRBJ1-4, with 7 bases matching TRBD1. CDR3 length equals 14 residues. With V trimmed by 0 bases and J by 8 bases, 3 bases remained unmatched. Germline lookup yields CDR1 MNHEY and CDR2 SVGAGI. The CDR3 region is CASSYSGTVEKLFF. The CDR3 DNA reads TGTGCCAGCAGTTACTCCGGGACAGTGGAAAAACTGTTTTTT.

This clone was seen just once. This rearrangement joins TRBV11-2 to TRBJ2-2, with unresolved D. CDR1 and CDR2 from the germline V gene are SGHAT and FQNNGV. Trimming shortened V by 5 bases and J by 3 bases, and 10 bases separated the two germline ends. CDR3 length equals 14 residues. CDR3 protein: CASSQNWHTGELFF. As DNA, the CDR3 is TGTGCCAGCAGCCAGAATTGGCACACCGGGGAGCTGTTTTTT. Drawing the rest from reference TRBV11-2 and TRBJ2-2, the complete variable domain is EAGVAQSPRYKIIEKRQSVAFWCNPISGHATLYWYQQILGQGPKLLIQFQNNGVVDDSQLPKDRFSAERLKGVDSTLKIQPAKLEDSAVYLCASSQNWHTGELFFGEGSRLTVL.

CDR3 loop: CASSPSTGSNTGELFF. The DNA for the CDR3 is TGTGCCAGCAGCCCCTCGACAGGGTCGAACACCGGGGAGCTGTTTTTT. The J gene is TRBJ2-2, the V gene TRBV4-2, with 7 nucleotides matching TRBD1. The germline V gene has CDR1 LGHNA and CDR2 YNFKEQ. J gave up 0 bases and V 4 bases, and 5 bases lay outside the gene matches. The CDR3 extends over 16 amino acids.

This chain uses TRBV4-2 with TRBJ1-4, with D maybe TRBD1 (6 bases). This CDR3 is 16 amino acids long. CDR1 is LGHNA and CDR2 is YNFKEQ in the germline V gene. The germline V and J ends were trimmed by 1 base and 4 bases, with 13 bases remaining between them. CDR3 bases: TGTGCCAGCAGCCAAGTGCGGGGGGCGCTTAATGAAAAACTGTTTTTT. Its protein is CASSQVRGALNEKLFF.

The CDR3 protein is CASSSGALGQPQHF. CDR3 nucleotides: TGTGCCAGTAGTAGCGGGGCCCTCGGTCAGCCCCAGCATTTT. The chain is built from TRBV19 and TRBJ1-5, with a tentative D call TRBD1 (5 bases). V was pared by 4 bases and J by 6 bases, with 13 bases between. There are 14 residues in the CDR3. The germline V gene has CDR1 LNHDA and CDR2 SQIVND (reference sequence).

The chain links TRBV6-5 to TRBJ2-1; TRBD1 matches at 9 bases. The CDR3 sequence is 15 residues long. Germline-derived CDR1 and CDR2 are MNHEY and SVGAGI. J lost 5 bases, V lost 6 bases, and 8 bases had no gene match. CDR3: CASSPGTGTNNEQFF. The CDR3, as DNA: TGTGCCAGCAGCCCCGGGACAGGGACCAACAATGAGCAGTTCTTC.

The chain is built from TRBV2 and TRBJ2-7; D may correspond to TRBD1 or TRBD2 (5 bases each). The germline V and J ends were trimmed by 7 bases and 2 bases, with 9 bases remaining between them. Per germline, CDR1 SNHLY and CDR2 FYNNEI. CDR3 size: 12 residues. The CDR3 sequence: CASTMGAYEQYF. The DNA of the CDR3 is TGTGCCAGCACTATGGGGGCCTACGAGCAGTACTTC.

The chain is built from TRBV19 and TRBJ1-2; D is unclear. The CDR3 is 13 amino acids. V lost 1 base to trimming and J lost 5 bases, with 8 bases between them. Germline assignment: CDR1 LNHDA and CDR2 SQIVND (reference sequence). The CDR3 region is CASSIGGLYGYTF. The DNA for the CDR3 is TGTGCCAGTAGTATAGGGGGTCTGTATGGCTACACCTTC.

This clone is classed as medium-sized. V is TRBV5-1 and J is TRBJ2-3, with D unresolved. Germline V gives CDR1 SGHRS, CDR2 YFSETQ. V was cut by 4 bases and J by 4 bases, with 10 bases left in between. CDR3 length equals 13 residues. The CDR3 region is CASSTLGADTQYF. CDR3 nucleotide sequence: TGCGCCAGCAGCACCCTAGGCGCAGATACGCAGTATTTT.

The chain recombines TRBV2 with TRBJ2-7; perhaps D is TRBD1 or TRBD2 (5 bases each). Germline lookup yields CDR1 SNHLY and CDR2 FYNNEI. The CDR3 sequence is 16 residues long. Trimming left V 1 base short and J 2 bases short, with 15 bases between. CDR3 residues: CASSEDRRGRAYEQYF. The DNA of the CDR3 is TGTGCCAGCAGTGAAGACAGAAGGGGACGGGCCTACGAGCAGTACTTC.

This rearrangement joins TRBV18 to TRBJ1-2, with D maybe TRBD1 (6 bases). Germline V gene sequence: CDR1 KGHSH, CDR2 LQKENI. This CDR3 comprises 15 residues. Trimming shortened V by 3 bases and J by 7 bases, and 18 bases separated the two germline ends. The CDR3 reads CASSPTVAGVGGYTF. In DNA, the CDR3 is TGTGCCAGCTCACCGACTGTGGCAGGGGTTGGTGGCTACACCTTC.

This clone was seen once. This chain links TRBV6-6 with TRBJ1-1; D is ambiguous. The CDR3 length is 13 residues. Germline CDR1 and CDR2: MNHNY and SVGAGI (reference sequence). V lost 7 bases to trimming and J lost 1 base, with 10 bases between them. CDR3 loop: CASKVGENTEAFF. CDR3 sequence (DNA): TGTGCCAGCAAGGTGGGAGAGAACACTGAAGCTTTCTTT.

This chain joins TRBV10-1 and TRBJ2-1; no reliable D call. This CDR3 has 14 residues. Deletions cut 10 bases from V and 5 bases from J, with 18 bases between. Germline values: CDR1 WNHNN, CDR2 SYGVQD (reference sequence). CDR3 sequence reads: CATTLDDVDNEQFF. The CDR3 DNA is TGCGCCACCACTCTGGACGACGTGGACAATGAGCAGTTCTTC.

V is TRBV10-1 and J is TRBJ2-5; a possible D gene is TRBD2 (6 bases). Trimming took 5 bases from V and 5 from J, leaving 18 bases between them. This CDR3 has 15 residues. Germline V gives CDR1 WNHNN, CDR2 SYGVQD (reference sequence). In nucleotides, the CDR3 is TGCGCCAGCAGTCCCGGGACTCAAAAGGTCGAGACCCAGTACTTC. It specifies CASSPGTQKVETQYF.

As for this clone: One end of the junction is discordant with germline, which a read error may explain. CDR3 sequence reads: CASTGTGFVF. The CDR3 coding sequence is TGTGCCAGTACCGGGACAGGCTTCGTATTC. The chain is built from TRBV6-1 and TRBJ2-7; 8 bases line up with TRBD1. Germline CDR1 MNHNS, CDR2 SASEGT. The CDR3 has 10 amino acids.

This clone has ten or more counts. The CDR3 DNA reads as TGCGCCAGCAGCCCCCTCCGGGGGGGCGGGGAGCTGTTTTTT. Encoded protein: CASSPLRGGGELFF. The chain has TRBV5-1 and TRBJ2-2; the match to TRBD2 covers 8 bases. The CDR3 contains 14 residues. Germline CDR1 reads SGHRS; CDR2 reads YFSETQ. V shed 4 bases and J 7 bases; nucleotides not matched to a gene: 6.

This clone was recorded only once. The J gene is TRBJ1-6, the V gene TRBV25-1, with TRBD1 matching 9 bases. Unmatched junction bases numbered 7, after V lost 6 bases and J lost 10 bases. This CDR3 has 14 residues. Germline CDR1 reads MGHDK; CDR2 reads SYGVNS. In DNA form, the CDR3 reads TGTGCCAGCAGCTGGACAGGGGCTGGATCACCCCTCCACTTT. Translation: CASSWTGAGSPLHF.

The gene calls are TRBV30 and TRBJ1-2, with D perhaps matching TRBD1 (5 bases). Trimming shortened V by 2 bases and J by 8 bases, and 12 bases separated the two germline ends. This CDR3 region has 12 residues. The germline CDR1 and CDR2 sequences are GTSNPN and SVGIG (reference sequence). CDR3 sequence: CAWSLQVGGYTF. The CDR3 DNA follows: TGTGCCTGGAGTCTACAGGTCGGCGGCTACACCTTC.

V and J are TRBV19 and TRBJ2-7; 7 bases fit TRBD1. J was trimmed by 3 bases and V by 8 bases; bases with no gene match: 10. The CDR3 extends over 14 amino acids. Germline V gene sequence: CDR1 LNHDA, CDR2 SQIVND (reference sequence). The CDR3 nucleotides are TGTGCCAGTGCGACAGGGTACACCAACTACGAGCAGTACTTC. Its protein product is CASATGYTNYEQYF.

This clone was observed a few times. The V and J genes are TRBV2 and TRBJ1-1, with TRBD1 identical over 11 bases. Trimming cost V 7 bases and J 0 bases; bases outside gene matches: 7. The CDR3 sequence is 16 residues long. From germline, CDR1 is SNHLY and CDR2 FYNNEI. CDR3 in amino acids: CASTTDRGPMNTEAFF. The CDR3 bases are TGTGCCAGCACCACGGACAGGGGGCCTATGAACACTGAAGCTTTCTTT. Together with reference TRBV2 and TRBJ1-1, the CDR3 gives the full variable domain: EPEVTQTPSHQVTQMGQEVILRCVPISNHLYFYWYRQILGQKVEFLVSFYNNEISEKSEIFDDQFSVERPDGSNFTLKIRSTKLEDSAMYFCASTTDRGPMNTEAFFGQGTRLTVV.

This clone was counted ten times or more. V and J are TRBV29-1 and TRBJ1-1; TRBD1 is a possible D gene (5 bases). V lost 4 bases, J lost 7 bases, and 10 bases lay in between. Germline loops: CDR1 SQVTM, CDR2 ANQGSEA. The CDR3 is 11 amino acids. The CDR3, as DNA: TGCAGCGTTGGGGGGGAAATTGAAGCTTTCTTT. It translates to CSVGGEIEAFF. Supplemented by reference TRBV29-1 and TRBJ1-1, the full variable domain reads SAVISQKPSRDICQRGTSLTIQCQVDSQVTMMFWYRQQPGQSLTLIATANQGSEATYESGFVIDKFPISRPNLTFSTLTVSNMSPEDSSIYLCSVGGEIEAFFGQGTRLTVV.